Listed below are T cell receptor beta chains from one sample, sequenced in a study of blood T cell repertoires in COVID-19. Assay: immunoSEQ multiplex PCR; the TCRdb copy retains only in-frame clones and omits some. The data show over 60,000 clones, with about 88% seen just once and around 2.8% held by the top ten. Sequenced sample: peripheral blood. These receptors were taken from a man aged 65 to 85 with active or convalescent COVID-19. Both conserved end residues are part of each CDR3. The order of the fields is D gene, V gene, CDR3 length, clone size, J gene, CDR3 DNA, CDR3 protein. D genes are given only for firm matches. Clone size is given for some rows only: seen once, a few or many times, or a class if the clone is expanded.

d_gene: TRBD1; v_gene: TRBV6-5; len: 12; abundance: -; j_gene: TRBJ2-1; CDR3nt: TGTGCCAGCAGCTTAGACAGGGATGAGCAGTTCTTC; CDR3aa: CASSLDRDEQFF
d_gene: -; v_gene: TRBV27; len: 15; abundance: few; j_gene: TRBJ2-3; CDR3nt: TGTGCCAGCAGTCCCCGCCACTTTAGCACAGATACGCAGTATTTT; CDR3aa: CASSPRHFSTDTQYF
d_gene: -; v_gene: TRBV20-1; len: 14; abundance: -; j_gene: TRBJ2-1; CDR3nt: TGCAGTGCTAGTCGAGCTCCGGAGTACAATGAGCAGTTCTTC; CDR3aa: CSASRAPEYNEQFF
d_gene: TRBD1; v_gene: TRBV6-5; len: 13; abundance: -; j_gene: TRBJ1-4; CDR3nt: TGTGCCAGCAGTTACATCTGGACAGGGTCACTGTTTTTT; CDR3aa: CASSYIWTGSLFF
d_gene: -; v_gene: TRBV6-5; len: 16; abundance: few; j_gene: TRBJ2-1; CDR3nt: TGTGCCAGCAGTTACTCCAAGACAGGACTTTACAATGAGCAGTTCTTC; CDR3aa: CASSYSKTGLYNEQFF
d_gene: TRBD1; v_gene: TRBV6-4; len: 15; abundance: -; j_gene: TRBJ1-2; CDR3nt: TGTGCCAGCAGTGACTCGGCAGGGGGTGTGGAGGGCTACACCTTC; CDR3aa: CASSDSAGGVEGYTF
d_gene: TRBD2; v_gene: TRBV30; len: 16; abundance: -; j_gene: TRBJ2-1; CDR3nt: TGTGCCTGGAGCCCCGTACTAGCGGGAGGTAACAATGAGCAGTTCTTC; CDR3aa: CAWSPVLAGGNNEQFF
d_gene: -; v_gene: TRBV18; len: 13; abundance: -; j_gene: TRBJ1-1; CDR3nt: TGTGCCAGCTCACGGGCGTTCGGTACTGAAGCTTTCTTT; CDR3aa: CASSRAFGTEAFF
d_gene: TRBD1; v_gene: TRBV19; len: 15; abundance: -; j_gene: TRBJ2-2; CDR3nt: TGTGCCAGCTCCCGGGACAGGGTGGACACCGGGGAGCTGTTTTTT; CDR3aa: CASSRDRVDTGELFF
d_gene: TRBD1; v_gene: TRBV7-2; len: 15; abundance: -; j_gene: TRBJ1-4; CDR3nt: TGTGCCAGCAGCTCCTTAGGGGGACAGGGGGAAAAACTGTTTTTT; CDR3aa: CASSSLGGQGEKLFF
d_gene: TRBD1; v_gene: TRBV7-8; len: 15; abundance: -; j_gene: TRBJ2-5; CDR3nt: TGTGCCAGCAGCTTAAGGGACAGGGGACAAGAGACCCAGTACTTC; CDR3aa: CASSLRDRGQETQYF
d_gene: -; v_gene: TRBV28; len: 14; abundance: -; j_gene: TRBJ1-3; CDR3nt: TGTGCCAGCAGTCGGACAGCCTCTGGAAACACCATATATTTT; CDR3aa: CASSRTASGNTIYF
d_gene: -; v_gene: TRBV11-2; len: 15; abundance: -; j_gene: TRBJ2-7; CDR3nt: TGTGCCAGCAGCTTAGAACCACGGAGCTCCTACGAGCAGTACTTC; CDR3aa: CASSLEPRSSYEQYF
d_gene: -; v_gene: TRBV6-2/TRBV6-3; len: 16; abundance: -; j_gene: TRBJ2-2; CDR3nt: TGTGCCAGCAGTTACTATGGACGGGGGAACACCGGGGAGCTGTTTTTT; CDR3aa: CASSYYGRGNTGELFF
d_gene: -; v_gene: TRBV19; len: 14; abundance: -; j_gene: TRBJ1-5; CDR3nt: TGTGCCAGTAGTACGACAGTTAGCAATCAGCCCCAGCATTTT; CDR3aa: CASSTTVSNQPQHF
d_gene: -; v_gene: TRBV19; len: 16; abundance: -; j_gene: TRBJ1-2; CDR3nt: TGTGCCAGTAGTTCTAGTCCGTCCTGGAGCAGCTATGGCTACACCTTC; CDR3aa: CASSSSPSWSSYGYTF